What follows is one T cell receptor (beta chain) and its context. Its target is not known. Every contributor of samples was a Caucasian grown-up residing in Nashville, Tennessee. The ends lost 0 bases at V and 9 bases at J; junction bases unmatched: 7. CDR1 and CDR2 from the germline V gene are MNHEY and SVGAGI. This CDR3 has 15 residues. TCRdb keeps only in-frame clones here, not all; method: immunoSEQ multiplex PCR. The table records about 1 million clones, about 75% of them present only once. The data belong to a study of shared clonotypes between healthy human individuals. Broader study findings: Naive subsets generally had larger estimated richness than memory subsets. Relative to clonotypes present in all four donors, those not shared had lower generation probabilities.

This clonotype was obtained from a young man in good health. The source material was memory CD4+ T cells sorted from blood. Subset specified: CD45RA-negative fraction. The chain has TRBV6-5 and TRBJ2-3; TRBD2 aligns across 9 bases. CDR3 nucleotide sequence: TGTGCCAGCAGTTACTCGGTAGCGGGGGCTCGCACGCAGTATTTT. Translation gives CASSYSVAGARTQYF.